Presented here are 20 T cell receptor beta chains from one specimen sequenced in a study of vaccination and CD4 T cells after COVID-19. Treatment here: approximately nine-day PBMC culture with coronavirus spike peptide pools or control peptides (ViraFEST assay). No antigens are known for them. Sequencing of DNA taken from cultured CD4+ T cells relied on the Oncomine TCR Beta short-read assay. TCRdb recomputed calls from the PCR reads with MiXCR, one row per CDR3 protein. The sample contains more than 11,000 distinct CDR3 sequences, around 30% of which appear only once. The sample here was CD4+ T cells from blood, cultured in vitro, taken before SARS-CoV-2 vaccination. The receptors shown here come from a human donor who received a COVID-19 vaccine.

On this clonotype: Germline and junction disagree at one end, which may indicate a read error. This chain uses TRBV6-5 with TRBJ1-1; no clear D gene. CDR1 MNHEY and CDR2 SVGAGI come from the germline V gene. The CDR3 spans 15 residues. The DNA for the CDR3 is TGTACCAGCAGTTATGTGCAGGTTGGGGACACTGAAGCTTTCTTT. It yields the protein CTSSYVQVGDTEAFF.

J is TRBJ1-5 and V is TRBV19; D is undetermined. Deletions cut 5 bases from V and 0 bases from J, with 17 bases between. There are 17 residues in the CDR3. Germline V gene sequence: CDR1 LNHDA, CDR2 SQIVND (reference sequence). CDR3 protein: CASSPRTDFYSNQPQHF. CDR3 coding DNA: TGTGCCAGTAGTCCCCGGACGGACTTTTATAGCAATCAGCCCCAGCATTTT.

This sequence joins TRBV6-1 and TRBJ1-2; unclear D gene. Germline V gives CDR1 MNHNS, CDR2 SASEGT. This CDR3 spans 14 amino acids. The germline V and J ends were trimmed by 5 bases and 5 bases, with 15 bases remaining between them. The CDR3 here is CASSPLSGRYGYTF. The DNA for the CDR3 is TGTGCCAGCAGTCCCCTGAGTGGGCGGTATGGCTACACCTTC.

This clonotype was observed a handful of times. The chain is built from TRBV14 and TRBJ2-7, with D possibly being TRBD2 (6 bases). CDR1 and CDR2 from the germline V gene are SGHDN and FVKESK. The CDR3 is 18 residues long. Between the trimmed V and J ends, which lost 0 bases and 2 bases, there was a span of 20 bases. The CDR3 sequence is CASSQDKKEGTDPYEQYF. CDR3 in DNA: TGTGCCAGCAGCCAAGATAAAAAGGAGGGGACCGATCCCTACGAGCAGTACTTC.

The V gene is TRBV24-1, the J gene TRBJ2-5; weak D call: TRBD1 (8 bases). The CDR3 has 15 amino acids. V was trimmed by 4 bases and J by 4 bases, leaving 15 bases between them. The germline CDR1 and CDR2 sequences are KGHDR and SFDVKD. For the CDR3, the DNA is TGTGCCACCAGTGAAAGACAGGGGAGGGGAGAGACCCAGTACTTC. This gives the protein CATSERQGRGETQYF.

The chain uses TRBV6-5 and TRBJ1-3; 10 bases match TRBD1. The CDR3 has 15 residues. Germline CDR1 MNHEY, CDR2 SVGAGI. Unmatched junction bases numbered 2, after V lost 2 bases and J lost 4 bases. In DNA form, the CDR3 reads TGTGCCAGCAGTTACGGGACAGGGGTCGGAAACACCATATATTTT. Translation gives CASSYGTGVGNTIYF.

The rearrangement links TRBV5-6 to TRBJ1-1; 7 nucleotides match TRBD1. CDR1 is SGHDT and CDR2 is YYEEEE in the germline V gene. V was pared by 5 bases and J by 11 bases, with 12 bases of the junction left unmatched. This CDR3 region has 13 residues. The CDR3 loop reads CASRIMGRGQAFF. DNA for the CDR3: TGTGCCAGCAGAATCATGGGAAGGGGGCAGGCTTTCTTT.

V gene TRBV12-3 or TRBV12-4 combines with J gene TRBJ1-2; a possible D gene is TRBD1 (5 bases). V was clipped by 7 bases and J by 7 bases, with 16 bases between them. The CDR3 extends over 13 amino acids. The CDR3 region has the DNA TGTGCCAGCACCTTCTTACAGGAGGGTGGCTACACCTTC. Its protein is CASTFLQEGGYTF.

This chain joins TRBV6-1 and TRBJ1-6; D is possibly TRBD1 (6 bases). This CDR3 contains 14 residues. V lost 6 bases, J lost 7 bases, and 13 bases lay in between. Germline V CDR1 and CDR2: MNHNS, SASEGT. The CDR3 sequence: CASSLGGANSPLHF. CDR3 DNA sequence: TGTGCCAGCAGCCTCGGGGGGGCAAATTCACCCCTCCACTTT.

This clonotype occurred a few times. This rearrangement joins TRBV20-1 to TRBJ1-4; the D gene is possibly TRBD1 (5 bases). Trimming pared 5 bases from V and 7 bases from J, leaving 14 bases between. Germline CDR1 DFQATT, CDR2 SNEGSKA (reference sequence). The CDR3 runs to 13 residues. The CDR3: CSAQLGQSEKLFF. CDR3 bases: TGCAGTGCTCAGTTGGGGCAGAGTGAAAAACTGTTTTTT.

The genes are TRBV9 and TRBJ2-3; 7 positions match TRBD2. The CDR3 extends over 17 amino acids. V gave up 4 bases and J gave up 4 bases; unmatched junction bases: 15. Germline assignment: CDR1 SGDLS and CDR2 YYNGEE. The chain's CDR3 is CASSPRGKRGAPDTQYF. The CDR3 DNA follows: TGTGCCAGCAGCCCCCGTGGGAAGCGGGGCGCCCCAGATACGCAGTATTTT.

The rearrangement links TRBV5-6 to TRBJ2-2; D unclear. CDR1 and CDR2 (germline): SGHDT, YYEEEE. The V and J ends lost 0 bases and 11 bases respectively, with 11 bases between them. The length of the CDR3 is 13 residues. CDR3 nucleotides: TGTGCCAGCAGCTTGGTAGCCCAGCCCGAGCTGTTTTTT. This translates into CASSLVAQPELFF.

The CDR3 DNA reads TGTGCCAGCACCCTGGATGGGCGGTATGGCTACACCTTC. The encoded protein is CASTLDGRYGYTF. The chain employs TRBV12-3 or TRBV12-4 and TRBJ1-2; D uncertain. The CDR3 has 13 amino acids. Between the trimmed V and J ends, which lost 7 bases and 5 bases, there was a span of 14 bases.

This clonotype was recorded a few times. The V gene is TRBV20-1, the J gene TRBJ2-5, with TRBD2 matching 12 bases. Trimming at V came to 6 bases and at J to 2 bases, leaving 4 bases not matched to a gene. This CDR3 region has 14 residues. Germline V gene lookup returns CDR1 DFQATT and CDR2 SNEGSKA (reference sequence). The DNA of the CDR3 is TGCAGTGCACGGACTAGCGGGGTTCAAGAGACCCAGTACTTC. Translated, it gives CSARTSGVQETQYF.

The chain has TRBV6-1 and TRBJ1-1; D is perhaps TRBD1 (5 bases). This CDR3 has 15 amino acids. Trimming took 3 bases from V and 2 from J, leaving 13 bases between them. Germline CDR1 MNHNS, CDR2 SASEGT. The CDR3 here is CASSDAGLINTEAFF. The CDR3 nucleotides are TGTGCCAGCAGTGATGCGGGACTGATAAACACTGAAGCTTTCTTT.

DNA for the CDR3: TGTGCCAGCAGTTCGACCGGGACAGGAGGAAACACCATATATTTT. Translated: CASSSTGTGGNTIYF. The chain has TRBV12-3 or TRBV12-4 and TRBJ1-3, with 8 bases aligning to TRBD1. This CDR3 is built from 15 residues. The J segment lost 4 bases and the V segment lost 4 bases, leaving 6 bases of the junction unmatched.

V is TRBV5-4 and J is TRBJ2-7, with 9 bases fitting TRBD2. This CDR3 comprises 15 residues. The V segment lost 0 bases and the J segment 3 bases; nucleotides outside the gene matches: 4. In germline, CDR1 is SGHNT, CDR2 YYREEE (reference sequence). This chain's CDR3 is CASSLELAGNYEQYF. The CDR3 nucleotides are TGTGCCAGCAGCTTGGAGCTAGCGGGAAACTACGAGCAGTACTTC.

The chain joins TRBV19 to TRBJ2-5; D is unresolved. Trimming left V 3 bases short and J 2 bases short, with 10 bases between. The germline V gene encodes CDR1 LNHDA and CDR2 SQIVND (reference sequence). The CDR3 has 14 amino acids. In DNA, the CDR3 is TGTGCCAGTAGTATGGAGTTCCAGCAAGAGACCCAGTACTTC. Translation gives CASSMEFQQETQYF.

The CDR3 is CAWRWLGEVTEAFF. The CDR3 nucleotides read TGTGCCTGGAGGTGGTTGGGGGAAGTGACTGAAGCTTTCTTT. The rearrangement uses TRBV30 and TRBJ1-1, with TRBD1 as a possible D gene (5 bases). The V end was cut by 3 bases, the J end by 5 bases, with 16 bases between. Germline lookup yields CDR1 GTSNPN and CDR2 SVGIG (reference sequence). The CDR3 runs to 14 residues.

The chain couples TRBV5-6 to TRBJ1-2; 7 bases match TRBD1. The trim removed 5 bases at V and 4 bases at J, leaving 5 bases unmatched. CDR1 is SGHDT and CDR2 is YYEEEE in the germline V gene. The CDR3 is 13 amino acids. This CDR3 is CASRLDRFYGYTF. In DNA form, the CDR3 reads TGTGCCAGCAGACTGGACAGGTTCTATGGCTACACCTTC.